The next 17 T cell receptor beta chains were all read from a single sample in a study of blood T cell repertoires in COVID-19. The method was immunoSEQ multiplex PCR; TCRdb's version includes in-frame clones alone and lacks a portion of them. In the table there are about 140,000 clones, roughly 79% of which are singletons. Sequenced material: peripheral blood. These TCRs come from a human donor in a cohort sampled during active COVID-19.

The rearrangement links TRBV25-1 to TRBJ2-7; tentative D call: TRBD2 (6 bases). The V end was cut by 4 bases, the J end by 3 bases, with 25 bases between. CDR1 and CDR2 from the germline V gene are MGHDK and SYGVNS. The CDR3 runs 18 residues. The CDR3 nucleotides read TGTGCCAGCAGTGCGGCGGCCTTGGCAGGCGGGGTGGGCTACGAGCAGTACTTC. As protein: CASSAAALAGGVGYEQYF.

The chain recombines TRBV11-2 with TRBJ1-2; no reliable D call. Germline CDR1 and CDR2: SGHAT and FQNNGV. The V end was cut by 1 base, the J end by 2 bases, with 5 bases between. The CDR3 is made up of 13 amino acids. DNA of the CDR3: TGTGCCAGCAGCTTAGGGCAGAACTATGGCTACACCTTC. Translation: CASSLGQNYGYTF.

The chain is built from TRBV19 and TRBJ2-6, with a weak D call TRBD2 (5 bases). CDR1 and CDR2 (germline): LNHDA, SQIVND (reference sequence). This CDR3 comprises 15 residues. Trimming stripped 2 bases from V and 0 bases from J, with 5 bases between. The CDR3 DNA reads TGTGCCAGTAGTATAACTAGCTCTGGGGCCAACGTCCTGACTTTC. It translates to CASSITSSGANVLTF.

The chain combines TRBV2 with TRBJ1-2; 10 nucleotides agree with TRBD1. Germline values: CDR1 SNHLY, CDR2 FYNNEI. This CDR3 spans 14 amino acids. J gave up 5 bases and V 6 bases, and 6 bases lay outside the gene matches. The CDR3 DNA is TGTGCCAGCAGGGGACAGGGGAACTATTATGGCTACACCTTC. Translation gives CASRGQGNYYGYTF.

The J gene is TRBJ2-7, the V gene TRBV7-3; maybe TRBD2 (6 bases). The CDR3 length is 13 residues. The V and J ends lost 3 bases and 2 bases respectively, with 8 bases between them. The germline V gene encodes CDR1 SGHTA and CDR2 FQGTGA. For the CDR3, the DNA is TGTGCCAGCAGCTTCGGGGAGGCCTACGAGCAGTACTTC. Translation gives CASSFGEAYEQYF. The complete variable domain, with remaining parts taken from reference TRBV7-3 and TRBJ2-7, reads GAGVSQTPSNKVTEKGKYVELRCDPISGHTALYWYRQSLGQGPEFLIYFQGTGAADDSGLPNDRFFAVRPEGSVSTLKIQRTERGDSAVYLCASSFGEAYEQYFGPGTRLTVT.

As DNA, the CDR3 is TGCGCCAGCAGCTTGCCGACAGGGGGGAGCTCCTACGAGCAGTACTTC. Translated: CASSLPTGGSSYEQYF. The V and J genes are TRBV5-1 and TRBJ2-7; 9 positions agree with TRBD1. J gave up 0 bases and V 1 base, and 5 bases lay outside the gene matches. This CDR3 has 16 amino acids. Germline V gene sequence: CDR1 SGHRS, CDR2 YFSETQ.

V and J are TRBV27 and TRBJ1-2; weak D call: TRBD1 (6 bases). Germline V gene lookup returns CDR1 MNHEY and CDR2 SMNVEV (reference sequence). The CDR3 spans 14 residues. V was cut by 9 bases and J by 1 base, with 15 bases left in between. CDR3 loop: CASRPLDSNYGYTF. DNA of the CDR3: TGTGCCAGTCGACCTTTGGACAGTAACTATGGCTACACCTTC.

The chain carries TRBV28 and TRBJ1-5; 7 nucleotides line up with TRBD1. V was clipped by 5 bases and J by 4 bases; unmatched bases: 8. Germline V gene sequence: CDR1 MDHEN, CDR2 SYDVKM. This CDR3 has 15 amino acids. The CDR3 loop reads CASSGGATGNQPQHF. In DNA form, the CDR3 reads TGTGCCAGCAGTGGAGGGGCGACAGGGAATCAGCCCCAGCATTTT.

The chain combines TRBV2 with TRBJ1-1; 12 nucleotides line up with TRBD1. CDR1 and CDR2 (germline): SNHLY, FYNNEI. After removal of 6 bases from V and 10 bases from J, the junction contained 6 bases not matched to a gene. The CDR3 has 13 amino acids. CDR3 protein: CASSRDRGRGAFF. The CDR3 region has the DNA TGTGCCAGCAGCCGGGACAGGGGGCGCGGAGCTTTCTTT.

CDR3 residues: CASSPTSGGSSYEQYF. The CDR3 nucleotides are TGTGCCAGCAGTCCGACTAGCGGAGGGAGCTCCTACGAGCAGTACTTC. The chain recombines TRBV25-1 with TRBJ2-7, with 9 bases aligning to TRBD2. V lost 5 bases and J lost 0; bases outside the gene matches: 8. This CDR3 is 16 amino acids long. Per the germline V gene, CDR1 is MGHDK and CDR2 is SYGVNS.

The rearrangement joins TRBV29-1 to TRBJ2-6; no firm D call. Deletions cut 6 bases from V and 2 bases from J, with 5 bases between. The germline CDR1 and CDR2 sequences are SQVTM and ANQGSEA. The CDR3 is 12 residues long. CDR3 residues: CSVRTGANVLTF. The CDR3 DNA reads TGCAGCGTGCGTACTGGGGCCAACGTCCTGACTTTC.

This rearrangement joins TRBV19 to TRBJ1-1, with 11 bases identical to TRBD1. V shed 5 bases, J shed 3 bases, and the junction held 11 bases outside the gene matches. Germline CDR1 reads LNHDA; CDR2 reads SQIVND (reference sequence). The CDR3 has 17 amino acids. CDR3 coding DNA: TGTGCCAGTAGTGCCCGGACAGGGGGCGGGTGGGACACTGAAGCTTTCTTT. Amino acids: CASSARTGGGWDTEAFF.

The rearrangement joins TRBV19 to TRBJ1-5; D is ambiguous. Germline V lookup: CDR1 LNHDA, CDR2 SQIVND (reference sequence). Deletions cut 5 bases from V and 3 bases from J, with 14 bases between. The CDR3 has 15 residues. CDR3 DNA sequence: TGTGCCAGTAGTCTCGGTGGAACTAACAATCAGCCCCAGCATTTT. Translated, it gives CASSLGGTNNQPQHF.

This rearrangement joins TRBV5-6 to TRBJ2-5, with a possible D match to TRBD1 (5 bases). V was clipped by 0 bases and J by 3 bases, with 9 bases between them. Germline loops: CDR1 SGHDT, CDR2 YYEEEE. The CDR3 loop spans 14 amino acids. CDR3: CASSLEGKEETQYF. In DNA, the CDR3 is TGTGCCAGCAGCTTGGAGGGGAAAGAAGAGACCCAGTACTTC.

The chain uses TRBV7-9 and TRBJ2-7, with 8 bases aligning to TRBD2. CDR1 and CDR2 from the germline V gene are SEHNR and FQNEAQ (reference sequence). Germline trimming cut 7 bases from V and 6 bases from J; bases unmatched to any gene: 5. The CDR3 runs 12 residues. CDR3 nucleotides: TGTGCCAGCACCCCGGGGGGGGCCGAGCAGTACTTC. Amino acid sequence: CASTPGGAEQYF.

The genes are TRBV6-5 and TRBJ2-7; possible D gene TRBD2, 5 bases. This CDR3 comprises 15 residues. The germline V and J ends were trimmed by 0 bases and 4 bases, with 13 bases remaining between them. CDR1 MNHEY and CDR2 SVGAGI come from the germline V gene. The CDR3 nucleotides are TGTGCCAGCAGTTACTCAGGTGGGAGTGTGTACGAGCAGTACTTC. This translates into CASSYSGGSVYEQYF.

The chain combines TRBV2 with TRBJ1-5; no firm D call. The V gene's germline CDR1 is SNHLY and CDR2 FYNNEI. CDR3 size: 14 residues. Trimming took off 7 bases at V and 6 bases at J, with 16 bases between the two ends. CDR3 loop: CASTKGGGLQPQHF. CDR3 bases: TGTGCCAGCACCAAAGGAGGAGGGCTTCAGCCCCAGCATTTT.